This TCR beta chain was found in a study of control samples from healthy donors and cancer patients. This clone was seen a single time. Profiling relied on immunoSEQ multiplex PCR, and the TCRdb table lists in-frame clones only, not all of them. The profile covers approximately 89,000 clones, with approximately 89% appearing a single time and over 15% taken by the ten largest. The TCR comes from a man aged 50-59 years in good health. Source material: blood.

CDR3: CASSQAIRMNTEAFF. For the CDR3, the DNA is TGCGCCAGCAGCCAAGCCATCCGTATGAACACTGAAGCTTTCTTT. The rearrangement joins TRBV4-3 to TRBJ1-1; D is uncertain. Germline loops: CDR1 LGHNA, CDR2 YSLEER. This CDR3 is 15 amino acids long. Trimming removed 1 base at V and 0 bases at J, with 9 bases between.